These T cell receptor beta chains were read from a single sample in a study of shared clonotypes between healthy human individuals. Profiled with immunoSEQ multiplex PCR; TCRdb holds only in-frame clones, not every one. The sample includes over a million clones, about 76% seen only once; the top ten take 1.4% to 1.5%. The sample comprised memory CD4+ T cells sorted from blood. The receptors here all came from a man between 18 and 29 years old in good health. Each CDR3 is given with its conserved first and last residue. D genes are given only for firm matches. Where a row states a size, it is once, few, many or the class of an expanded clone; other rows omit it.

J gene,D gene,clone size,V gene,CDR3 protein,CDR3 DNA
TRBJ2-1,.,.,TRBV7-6,CASSLTGYYNEQFF,TGTGCCAGCAGCTTAACGGGCTACTACAATGAGCAGTTCTTC
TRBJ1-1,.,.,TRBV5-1,CASSLVGGVAEAFF,TGCGCCAGCAGCTTGGTGGGCGGAGTGGCTGAAGCTTTCTTT
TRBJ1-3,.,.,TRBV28,CASSRQARSGNTIYF,TGTGCCAGCAGTCGACAGGCCCGCTCTGGAAACACCATATATTTT
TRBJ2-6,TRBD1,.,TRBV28,CASSFPGQGASGANVLTF,TGTGCCAGCAGTTTTCCGGGACAGGGGGCCTCTGGGGCCAACGTCCTGACTTTC
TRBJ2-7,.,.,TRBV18,CASSLNLGYEQYF,TGTGCCAGCTCACTAAACCTGGGCTACGAGCAGTACTTC
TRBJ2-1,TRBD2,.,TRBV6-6,CASSRGVTYNEQFF,TGTGCCAGCTCCCGGGGGGTAACCTACAATGAGCAGTTCTTC
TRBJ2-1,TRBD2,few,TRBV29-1,CSVATQTSGRTNEQFF,TGCAGCGTTGCAACCCAAACTAGCGGGAGAACGAATGAGCAGTTCTTC
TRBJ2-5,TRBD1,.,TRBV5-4,CASSLGSTGVGETQYF,TGTGCCAGCAGCTTGGGTTCGACAGGGGTGGGCGAGACCCAGTACTTC
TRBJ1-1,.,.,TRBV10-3,CAISGPHEGLMNTEAFF,TGTGCCATCAGTGGGCCCCACGAGGGATTGATGAACACTGAAGCTTTCTTT
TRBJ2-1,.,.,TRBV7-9,CASSWGGNNEQFF,TGTGCCAGCAGCTGGGGTGGAAACAATGAGCAGTTCTTC
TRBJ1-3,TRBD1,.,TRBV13,CASSLTRGPGNTIYF,TGTGCCAGCAGCCTTACCAGGGGGCCTGGAAACACCATATATTTT
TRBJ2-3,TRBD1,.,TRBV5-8,CASSFGTGGLDTQYF,TGTGCCAGCAGCTTTGGGACAGGGGGCCTAGATACGCAGTATTTT
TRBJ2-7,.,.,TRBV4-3,CASSQGNGPYEQYF,TGCGCCAGCAGCCAAGGTAACGGCCCCTACGAGCAGTACTTC
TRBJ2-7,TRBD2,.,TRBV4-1,CASSQEPRGSGRIFSYEQYF,TGCGCCAGCAGCCAAGAGCCCCGGGGGAGCGGGAGGATCTTCTCCTACGAGCAGTACTTC
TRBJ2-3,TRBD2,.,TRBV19,CASSIGGTSASTDTQYF,TGTGCCAGTAGTATCGGAGGGACTAGCGCAAGCACAGATACGCAGTATTTT
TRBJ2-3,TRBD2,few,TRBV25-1,CASSGASGIRADTQYF,TGTGCCAGCAGTGGGGCTAGCGGGATTAGGGCAGATACGCAGTATTTT
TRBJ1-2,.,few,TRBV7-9,CASSRSVGYTF,TGTGCCAGCAGCCGCTCAGTTGGCTACACCTTC
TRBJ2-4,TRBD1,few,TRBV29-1,CSVDDPDRGRFRGIQYF,TGCAGCGTTGATGACCCTGACAGGGGGCGATTTAGGGGCATTCAGTACTTC
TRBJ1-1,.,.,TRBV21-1,CASSKEGAWGFNTEAFF,TGTGCCAGCAGCAAAGAGGGGGCGTGGGGTTTCAACACTGAAGCTTTCTTT
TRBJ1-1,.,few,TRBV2,CASSRTGTAEAFF,TGTGCCAGCTCACGGACGGGCACGGCTGAAGCTTTCTTT
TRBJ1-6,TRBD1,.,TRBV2,CASSGTGVFGSPLHF,TGTGCCAGCAGTGGGACAGGGGTATTTGGTTCACCCCTCCACTTT
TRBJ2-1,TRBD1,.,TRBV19,CASSRQGSYNEQFF,TGTGCCAGCTCACGACAGGGGTCTTACAATGAGCAGTTCTTC
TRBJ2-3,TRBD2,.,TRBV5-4,CASSLRGGTDTQYF,TGTGCCAGCAGCCTTCGGGGGGGCACAGATACGCAGTATTTT
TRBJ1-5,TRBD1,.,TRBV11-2,CASSPTGRGKQPQHF,TGTGCCAGCAGCCCTACTGGCAGGGGGAAACAGCCCCAGCATTTT
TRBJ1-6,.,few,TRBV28,CASRRVPGVLHF,TGTGCCAGCAGAAGGGTCCCAGGGGTCCTCCACTTT
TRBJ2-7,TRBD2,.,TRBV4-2,CASSQVEGRGVVEQYF,TGTGCCAGCAGCCAAGTGGAGGGGAGGGGCGTTGTCGAGCAGTACTTC
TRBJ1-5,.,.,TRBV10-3,CAISGGKNQPQHF,TGTGCCATCAGTGGAGGAAAGAATCAGCCCCAGCATTTT
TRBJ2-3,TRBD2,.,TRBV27,CASSAGTSGTDTQYF,TGTGCCAGCAGCGCAGGGACTAGCGGCACAGATACGCAGTATTTT
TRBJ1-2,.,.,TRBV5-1,CASSLGLGATYGYTF,TGCGCCAGCAGCTTGGGACTAGGGGCAACCTATGGCTACACCTTC
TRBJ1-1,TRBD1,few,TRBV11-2,CASRPGTVNTEAFF,TGTGCCAGTCGCCCGGGGACAGTGAACACTGAAGCTTTCTTT
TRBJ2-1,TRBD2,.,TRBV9,CASSVGTSGTNEQFF,TGTGCCAGCAGCGTAGGGACTAGTGGTACCAATGAGCAGTTCTTC
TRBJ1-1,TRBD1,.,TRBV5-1,CASSLMPQGVNTEAFF,TGCGCCAGCAGCCTGATGCCCCAGGGGGTTAACACTGAAGCTTTCTTT
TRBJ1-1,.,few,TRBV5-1,CASSLDPQGREAFF,TGCGCCAGCAGCTTGGATCCACAGGGACGTGAAGCTTTCTTT